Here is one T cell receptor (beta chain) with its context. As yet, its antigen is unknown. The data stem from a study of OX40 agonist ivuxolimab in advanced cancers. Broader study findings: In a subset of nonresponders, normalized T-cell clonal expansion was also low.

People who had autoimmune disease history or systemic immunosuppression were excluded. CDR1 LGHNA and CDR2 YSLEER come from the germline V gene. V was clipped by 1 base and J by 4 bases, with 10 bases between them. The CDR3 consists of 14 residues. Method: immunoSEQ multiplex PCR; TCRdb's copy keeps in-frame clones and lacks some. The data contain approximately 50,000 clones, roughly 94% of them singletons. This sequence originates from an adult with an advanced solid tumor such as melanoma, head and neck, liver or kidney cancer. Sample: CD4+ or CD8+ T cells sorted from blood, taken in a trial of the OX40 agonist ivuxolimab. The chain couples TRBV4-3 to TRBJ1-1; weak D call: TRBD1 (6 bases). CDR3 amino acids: CASSQGIGGTEAFF. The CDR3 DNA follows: TGCGCCAGCAGCCAAGGAATAGGGGGCACTGAAGCTTTCTTT.